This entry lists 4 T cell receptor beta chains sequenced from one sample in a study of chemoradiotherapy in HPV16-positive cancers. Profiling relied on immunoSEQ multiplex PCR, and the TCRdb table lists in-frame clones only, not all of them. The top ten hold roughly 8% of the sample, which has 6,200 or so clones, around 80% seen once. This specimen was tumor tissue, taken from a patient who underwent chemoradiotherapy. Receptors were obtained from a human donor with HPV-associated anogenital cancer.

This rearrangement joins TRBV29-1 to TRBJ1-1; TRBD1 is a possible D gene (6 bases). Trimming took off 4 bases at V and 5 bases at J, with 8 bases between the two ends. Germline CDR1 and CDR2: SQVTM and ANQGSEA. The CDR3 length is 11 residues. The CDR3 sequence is CSVVRGTEAFF. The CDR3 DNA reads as TGCAGCGTTGTTAGGGGGACTGAAGCTTTCTTT.

The CDR3 region is CASSQEKSRTATSGANVLTF. In DNA form, the CDR3 reads TGCGCCAGCAGCCAAGAGAAGAGTAGGACCGCGACTTCTGGGGCCAACGTCCTGACTTTC. The V and J genes are TRBV4-3 and TRBJ2-6; D unresolved. The germline V gene has CDR1 LGHNA and CDR2 YSLEER. The CDR3 totals 20 residues. The V and J ends lost 0 bases and 1 base respectively, with 19 bases between them.

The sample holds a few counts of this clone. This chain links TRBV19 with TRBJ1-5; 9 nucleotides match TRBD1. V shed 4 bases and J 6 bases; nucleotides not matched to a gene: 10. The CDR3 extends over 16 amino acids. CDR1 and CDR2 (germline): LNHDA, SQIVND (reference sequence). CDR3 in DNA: TGTGCCAGTAGTACCGCAAGGGACAGGGCGGCTCAGCCCCAGCATTTT. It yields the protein CASSTARDRAAQPQHF.

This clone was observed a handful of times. As DNA, the CDR3 is TGTGCCAGTAGTATCATGTTCGAGACCTACGAGCAGTACTTC. This translates into CASSIMFETYEQYF. V gene TRBV19 combines with J gene TRBJ2-7; no definite D call. Trimming took off 3 bases at V and 2 bases at J, with 11 bases between the two ends. Germline assignment: CDR1 LNHDA and CDR2 SQIVND (reference sequence). The CDR3 loop spans 14 amino acids.